This TCR beta chain is drawn from a study of graft-versus-host responses after intestinal transplantation. Study background: Transplant types were multivisceral, liver-intestinal, or isolated intestinal.

Some clones are missing from TCRdb's copy, which holds only in-frame ones; the method was immunoSEQ multiplex PCR. Of roughly 99,000 clones listed, around 88% are singletons. Study-level findings and limits: Maximum circulating GvH clone levels tracked with early post-transplant HvG decreases.

The CDR3 contains 10 residues. The germline gives CDR1 MNHEY, CDR2 SMNVEV (reference sequence). V shed 9 bases and J shed 7 bases, with 10 bases lying between them. Details on this clone: Its antigen remains unknown.

The source of this sequence is a human patient who received an intestinal transplant, so some T cells may come from the graft donor. This chain links TRBV27 with TRBJ2-7; D uncertain. Sequenced material: PBMCs, taken 255 days after intestinal transplant. The DNA of the CDR3 is TGTGCCAGTGGCCCGGATGAGCAGTACTTC. This translates into CASGPDEQYF.